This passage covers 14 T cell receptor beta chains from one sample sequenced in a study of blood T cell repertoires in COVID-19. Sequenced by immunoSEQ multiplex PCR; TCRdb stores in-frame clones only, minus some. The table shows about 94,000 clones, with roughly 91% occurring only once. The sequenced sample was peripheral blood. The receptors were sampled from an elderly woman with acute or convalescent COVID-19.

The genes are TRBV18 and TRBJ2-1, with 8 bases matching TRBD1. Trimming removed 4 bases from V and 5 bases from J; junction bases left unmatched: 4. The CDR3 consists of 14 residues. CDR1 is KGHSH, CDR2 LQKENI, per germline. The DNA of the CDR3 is TGTGCCAGCTCACGAGGGACAGGAAACAATGAGCAGTTCTTC. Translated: CASSRGTGNNEQFF. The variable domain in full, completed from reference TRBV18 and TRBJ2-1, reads NAGVMQNPRHLVRRRGQEARLRCSPMKGHSHVYWYRQLPEEGLKFMVYLQKENIIDESGMPKERFSAEFPKEGPSILRIQQVVRGDSAAYFCASSRGTGNNEQFFGPGTRLTVL.

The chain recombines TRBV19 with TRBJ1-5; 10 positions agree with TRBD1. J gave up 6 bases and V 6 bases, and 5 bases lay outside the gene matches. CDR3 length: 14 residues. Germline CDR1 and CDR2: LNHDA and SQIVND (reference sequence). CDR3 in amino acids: CASRRQGASQPQHF. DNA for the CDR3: TGTGCCAGTAGACGACAGGGGGCCAGTCAGCCCCAGCATTTT.

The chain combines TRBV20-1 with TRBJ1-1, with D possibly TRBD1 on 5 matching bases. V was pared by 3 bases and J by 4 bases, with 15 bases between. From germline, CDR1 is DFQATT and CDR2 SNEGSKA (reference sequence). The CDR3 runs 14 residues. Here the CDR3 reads CSASRGAGGTEAFF. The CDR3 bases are TGCAGTGCTAGTCGCGGGGCTGGGGGCACTGAAGCTTTCTTT.

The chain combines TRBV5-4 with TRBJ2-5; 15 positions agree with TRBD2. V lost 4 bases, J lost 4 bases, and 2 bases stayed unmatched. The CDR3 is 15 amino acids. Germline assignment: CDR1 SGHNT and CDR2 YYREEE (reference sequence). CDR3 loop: CASSRGLAGGETQYF. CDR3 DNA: TGTGCCAGCAGCCGGGGACTAGCGGGGGGAGAGACCCAGTACTTC.

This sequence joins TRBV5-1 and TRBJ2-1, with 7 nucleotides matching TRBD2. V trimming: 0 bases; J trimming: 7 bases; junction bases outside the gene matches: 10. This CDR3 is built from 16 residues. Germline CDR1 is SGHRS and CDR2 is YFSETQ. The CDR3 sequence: CASSLAQGGRGNEQFF. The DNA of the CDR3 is TGCGCCAGCAGCTTGGCTCAGGGCGGGAGAGGGAATGAGCAGTTCTTC. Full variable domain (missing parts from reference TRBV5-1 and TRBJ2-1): KAGVTQTPRYLIKTRGQQVTLSCSPISGHRSVSWYQQTPGQGLQFLFEYFSETQRNKGNFPGRFSGRQFSNSRSEMNVSTLELGDSALYLCASSLAQGGRGNEQFFGPGTRLTVL.

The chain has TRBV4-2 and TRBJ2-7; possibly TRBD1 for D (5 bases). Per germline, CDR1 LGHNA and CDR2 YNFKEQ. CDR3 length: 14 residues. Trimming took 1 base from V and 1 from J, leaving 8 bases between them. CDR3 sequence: CASSQGGPSYEQYF. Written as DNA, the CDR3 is TGTGCCAGCAGCCAAGGGGGCCCGTCCTACGAGCAGTACTTC.

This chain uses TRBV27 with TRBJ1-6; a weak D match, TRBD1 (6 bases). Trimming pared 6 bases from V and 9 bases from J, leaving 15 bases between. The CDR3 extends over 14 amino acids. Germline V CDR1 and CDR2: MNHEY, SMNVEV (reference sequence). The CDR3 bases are TGTGCCAGCAGATACTCTTCACAGGGTTCACCCCTCCACTTT. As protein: CASRYSSQGSPLHF.

The CDR3 loop reads CASSQRDTDAPRGYTF. DNA for the CDR3: TGCGCCAGCAGCCAAAGGGACACCGATGCCCCAAGAGGCTACACCTTC. The rearrangement joins TRBV4-1 to TRBJ1-2; tentatively, D is TRBD1 (6 bases). Germline V lookup: CDR1 MGHRA, CDR2 YSYEKL. This CDR3 is 16 amino acids long. Trimming pared 2 bases from V and 8 bases from J, leaving 21 bases between.

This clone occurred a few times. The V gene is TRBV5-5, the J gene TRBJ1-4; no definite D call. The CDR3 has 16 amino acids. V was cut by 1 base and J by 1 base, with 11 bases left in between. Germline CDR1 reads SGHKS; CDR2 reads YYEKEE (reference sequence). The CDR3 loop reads CASSLNNAVTNEKLFF. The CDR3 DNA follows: TGTGCCAGCAGCTTGAACAATGCAGTAACTAATGAAAAACTGTTTTTT.

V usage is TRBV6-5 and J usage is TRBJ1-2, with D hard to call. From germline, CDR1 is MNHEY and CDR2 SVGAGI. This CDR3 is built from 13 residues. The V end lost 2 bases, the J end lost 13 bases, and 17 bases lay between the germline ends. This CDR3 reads CASSYLFGDSGTF. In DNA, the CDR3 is TGTGCCAGCAGTTACCTTTTCGGGGATTCTGGCACCTTC.

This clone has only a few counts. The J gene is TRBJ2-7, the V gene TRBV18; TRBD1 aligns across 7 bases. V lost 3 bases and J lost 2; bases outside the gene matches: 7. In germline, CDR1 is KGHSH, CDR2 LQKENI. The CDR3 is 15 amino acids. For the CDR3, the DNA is TGTGCCAGCTCACCCGACACAGGGGTGGCCTACGAGCAGTACTTC. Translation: CASSPDTGVAYEQYF.

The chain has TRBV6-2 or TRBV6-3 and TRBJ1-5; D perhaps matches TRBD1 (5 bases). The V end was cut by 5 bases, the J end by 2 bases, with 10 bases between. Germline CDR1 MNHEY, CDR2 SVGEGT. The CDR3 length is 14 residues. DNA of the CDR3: TGTGCCAGCAGTCCGTCGACAGGCAATCAGCCCCAGCATTTT. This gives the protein CASSPSTGNQPQHF.

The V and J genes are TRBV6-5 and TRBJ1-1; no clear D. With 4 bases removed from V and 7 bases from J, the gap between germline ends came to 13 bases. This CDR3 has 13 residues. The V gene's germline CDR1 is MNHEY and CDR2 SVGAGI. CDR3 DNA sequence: TGTGCCAGCAGTTCTTCCACCACTAGTGAAGCTTTCTTT. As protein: CASSSSTTSEAFF.

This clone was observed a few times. Written as DNA, the CDR3 is TGTGCCAGCAGTCTAGCGGGAGACGGGACCCAGTACTTC. The encoded protein is CASSLAGDGTQYF. The V gene is TRBV6-2 or TRBV6-3, the J gene TRBJ2-5, with TRBD2 matching 10 bases. Trimming cost V 5 bases and J 7 bases; bases outside gene matches: 4. Germline V gene sequence: CDR1 MNHEY, CDR2 SVGEGT. The length of the CDR3 is 13 residues.